The 10 T cell receptor beta chains reported below all come from one sample, sequenced in a study of blood T cell repertoires in COVID-19. Generated by immunoSEQ multiplex PCR, the TCRdb table keeps only in-frame clones and is missing some. The sample carries tens of thousands of clones, 81% recorded once. Sequencing was done on a sample of peripheral blood. The receptors derive from an older woman with acute or convalescent COVID-19.

CDR3 coding DNA: TGTGCCACCAGTGATTTGGGCGGTACTAGCACAGATACGCAGTATTTT. It yields the protein CATSDLGGTSTDTQYF. The chain combines TRBV24-1 with TRBJ2-3; D unclear. CDR1 KGHDR and CDR2 SFDVKD come from the germline V gene. The CDR3 length is 16 residues. V was pared by 0 bases and J by 0 bases, with 9 bases between.

The chain employs TRBV12-5 and TRBJ2-5, with TRBD1 matching over 7 bases. This CDR3 has 15 residues. Trimming removed 1 base from V and 5 bases from J; junction bases left unmatched: 7. Germline values: CDR1 LGHNT, CDR2 FRNRAP. The CDR3 sequence is CASGLDGTVGETQYF. The CDR3 DNA reads as TGTGCTAGTGGTTTGGACGGGACAGTAGGCGAGACCCAGTACTTC.

The V call is TRBV6-5, the J call TRBJ2-7; D is unresolved. The CDR3 extends over 12 amino acids. V was clipped by 3 bases and J by 7 bases, with 10 bases between them. Looked up from germline, CDR1 is MNHEY and CDR2 is SVGAGI. This CDR3 is CASSYDVREQYF. The CDR3 DNA is TGTGCCAGCAGTTATGATGTGAGAGAGCAGTACTTC.

V and J are TRBV13 and TRBJ1-3, with 8 bases that match TRBD1. The germline V gene has CDR1 PRHDT and CDR2 FYEKMQ (reference sequence). The CDR3 consists of 14 residues. V was pared by 5 bases and J by 4 bases, with 4 bases of the junction left unmatched. DNA for the CDR3: TGTGCCAGCAGCCCCCGGACAGGGGGAAACACCATATATTTT. This encodes CASSPRTGGNTIYF. Supplemented by reference TRBV13 and TRBJ1-3, the full variable domain reads AAGVIQSPRHLIKEKRETATLKCYPIPRHDTVYWYQQGPGQDPQFLISFYEKMQSDKGSIPDRFSAQQFSDYHSELNMSSLELGDSALYFCASSPRTGGNTIYFGEGSWLTVV.

V is TRBV19 and J is TRBJ1-5; 9 bases match TRBD1. J gave up 6 bases and V 5 bases, and 2 bases lay outside the gene matches. The CDR3 is made up of 13 amino acids. Per germline, CDR1 LNHDA and CDR2 SQIVND (reference sequence). In DNA, the CDR3 is TGTGCCAGTAGTGGGACAGGGATTCAGCCCCAGCATTTT. Translating gives CASSGTGIQPQHF.

The chain employs TRBV5-4 and TRBJ1-2; 10 positions match TRBD1. The CDR3 covers 15 residues. Germline loops: CDR1 SGHNT, CDR2 YYREEE (reference sequence). Unmatched junction bases numbered 10, after V lost 4 bases and J lost 7 bases. Here the CDR3 reads CASSPYMTGGGGYTF. CDR3 DNA sequence: TGTGCCAGCAGCCCATATATGACAGGGGGCGGTGGCTACACCTTC.

The gene calls are TRBV7-9 and TRBJ1-1; D is unclear. The CDR3 length is 12 residues. V lost 6 bases and J 5 bases, leaving 10 bases between the germline ends. Germline lookup yields CDR1 SEHNR and CDR2 FQNEAQ (reference sequence). This CDR3 reads CASRPGITEAFF. In DNA, the CDR3 is TGTGCCAGCAGGCCCGGGATAACTGAAGCTTTCTTT.

Here the CDR3 reads CASSQEDSTEAFF. The CDR3, as DNA: TGTGCCAGCAGCCAAGAGGACAGTACTGAAGCTTTCTTT. The rearrangement joins TRBV3-1 (or the pseudogene TRBV3-2) to TRBJ1-1; the D gene is possibly TRBD1 (6 bases). The CDR3 runs 13 residues. Trimming removed 0 bases at V and 5 bases at J, with 7 bases between. The germline V gene encodes CDR1 LGHDT and CDR2 YNNKEL (reference sequence).

This rearrangement joins TRBV19 to TRBJ2-2; TRBD2 matches 8 bases. In germline, CDR1 is LNHDA, CDR2 SQIVND (reference sequence). CDR3 size: 15 residues. The ends lost 4 bases at V and 6 bases at J; junction bases unmatched: 7. CDR3 loop: CASSRDSGTAGELFF. In nucleotides, the CDR3 is TGTGCCAGTAGTAGGGATAGCGGGACGGCCGGGGAGCTGTTTTTT.

The chain is built from TRBV6-5 and TRBJ1-5; D gene uncertain. Trimming removed 0 bases from V and 9 bases from J, with 12 bases in between. This CDR3 spans 14 amino acids. Germline CDR1 MNHEY, CDR2 SVGAGI. The CDR3 protein is CASSYSLEGWPQHF. As DNA, the CDR3 is TGTGCCAGCAGTTACTCCCTGGAGGGTTGGCCCCAGCATTTT.